The rows below give T cell receptor beta chains drawn from one sample of a study of blood T cells in healthy people across ages. TCRdb recomputed calls from the 5' RACE reads with MiXCR, one row per CDR3 protein. This table holds hundreds of thousands of distinct CDR3 sequences, around 21% found once. The sequencing sample was made of blood. These receptors were collected from a man in his 70s in good health. Each CDR3 is given with its conserved first and last residue. A D gene is named only where the DNA matches it firmly. Expanded clones get a size class; other rows say once, few or many, or leave the size out.

-	many	TRBV12-3/TRBV12-4	TRBJ2-5	13	CASSLGAEETQYF	TGTGCCAGCAGTTTAGGGGCAGAAGAGACCCAGTACTTC
TRBD1	-	TRBV25-1	TRBJ2-2	18	CVSSATDPGQGYNGELFF	TGTGTCAGCAGTGCCACCGATCCGGGACAGGGGTATAACGGGGAGCTGTTTTTT
-	few	TRBV10-3	TRBJ2-7	14	CAIRDPPLAYEQYF	TGTGCCATCAGGGACCCTCCATTGGCCTACGAGCAGTACTTC
-	few	TRBV20-1	TRBJ2-6	13	CSAQVPGANVLTF	TGCAGTGCTCAGGTTCCCGGGGCCAACGTCCTGACTTTC
TRBD1	-	TRBV2	TRBJ2-7	13	CANLGQGGDEQYF	TGTGCCAACCTTGGACAGGGAGGCGATGAGCAGTACTTC
-	few	TRBV20-1	TRBJ1-5	15	CSARPEGRGNQPQHF	TGCAGTGCTAGACCCGAGGGGAGGGGGAATCAGCCCCAGCATTTT
TRBD2	few	TRBV4-3	TRBJ2-1	13	CASSQDKGLARFF	TGCGCCAGCAGCCAAGATAAGGGACTAGCAAGGTTCTTC
TRBD2	-	TRBV6-5	TRBJ2-7	15	CASRPGTSGTHEQYF	TGTGCCAGCAGACCGGGGACTAGCGGGACCCACGAGCAGTACTTC
TRBD2	many	TRBV7-3	TRBJ2-1	18	CASSLLPSGPPHSNEQFF	TGTGCCAGCAGCTTACTTCCTAGCGGGCCCCCCCACTCAAATGAGCAGTTCTTC
-	-	TRBV19	TRBJ1-3	12	CASRTSGNTTYF	TGTGCCAGTAGGACCTCTGGAAACACCACATATTTT
-	few	TRBV20-1	TRBJ1-1	15	CSARVGDVMNTEAFF	TGCAGTGCTAGAGTGGGGGACGTCATGAACACTGAAGCTTTCTTT
-	-	TRBV19	TRBJ2-7	14	CASSIRGGAYEQYF	TGTGCCAGTAGTATAAGGGGGGGAGCATACGAGCAGTACTTC
-	-	TRBV11-2	TRBJ2-4	14	CASSFSGGQNIQYF	TGTGCCAGCAGCTTCTCGGGGGGCCAAAACATTCAGTACTTC
TRBD1	-	TRBV2	TRBJ1-2	14	CASSAQGADYGYTF	TGTGCCAGCAGCGCCCAGGGGGCGGACTATGGCTACACCTTC
TRBD1	-	TRBV7-9	TRBJ2-2	13	CASERQGLRELFF	TGTGCCAGCGAGAGACAGGGGTTGAGGGAGCTGTTTTTT
-	-	TRBV9	TRBJ2-3	15	CASSPLQGSTDTQYF	TGTGCCAGCAGCCCTCTTCAGGGTTCCACAGATACGCAGTATTTT
-	many	TRBV12-3/TRBV12-4	TRBJ1-5	14	CASSLGISNQPQHF	TGTGCCAGCAGTTTGGGCATTAGCAATCAGCCCCAGCATTTT
TRBD2	-	TRBV7-8	TRBJ2-3	17	CASSTGTSGGLMNTQYF	TGTGCCAGCAGCACCGGGACTAGCGGGGGGCTAATGAATACGCAGTATTTT
-	many	TRBV6-6	TRBJ2-1	17	CASSYYSPSQGRNEQFF	TGTGCCAGCAGTTACTACTCCCCGAGTCAGGGGAGGAATGAGCAGTTCTTC
TRBD2	-	TRBV7-6	TRBJ2-2	16	CASVLGVAGVTGELFF	TGTGCCAGCGTGCTTGGCGTAGCGGGAGTCACCGGGGAGCTGTTTTTT
-	-	TRBV24-1	TRBJ2-3	15	CATSDWSGSTDTQYF	TGTGCCACCAGTGATTGGAGCGGGAGCACAGATACGCAGTATTTT
TRBD1	few	TRBV4-3	TRBJ2-2	16	CASSQDTHRGAGELFF	TGCGCCAGCAGCCAAGACACTCACAGGGGCGCCGGGGAGCTGTTTTTT
-	once	TRBV5-1	TRBJ1-2	15	CASSSTTGGKYGYTF	TGCGCCAGCAGCTCAACGACCGGGGGGAAGTATGGCTACACCTTC
TRBD2	few	TRBV7-3	TRBJ2-1	17	CASSLTWVAGGYNEQFF	TGTGCCAGCAGCTTAACATGGGTAGCGGGAGGCTACAATGAGCAGTTCTTC
TRBD1	few	TRBV20-1	TRBJ2-1	15	CSAKRIGQGNNEQFF	TGCAGTGCCAAGAGGATTGGACAGGGTAACAATGAGCAGTTCTTC